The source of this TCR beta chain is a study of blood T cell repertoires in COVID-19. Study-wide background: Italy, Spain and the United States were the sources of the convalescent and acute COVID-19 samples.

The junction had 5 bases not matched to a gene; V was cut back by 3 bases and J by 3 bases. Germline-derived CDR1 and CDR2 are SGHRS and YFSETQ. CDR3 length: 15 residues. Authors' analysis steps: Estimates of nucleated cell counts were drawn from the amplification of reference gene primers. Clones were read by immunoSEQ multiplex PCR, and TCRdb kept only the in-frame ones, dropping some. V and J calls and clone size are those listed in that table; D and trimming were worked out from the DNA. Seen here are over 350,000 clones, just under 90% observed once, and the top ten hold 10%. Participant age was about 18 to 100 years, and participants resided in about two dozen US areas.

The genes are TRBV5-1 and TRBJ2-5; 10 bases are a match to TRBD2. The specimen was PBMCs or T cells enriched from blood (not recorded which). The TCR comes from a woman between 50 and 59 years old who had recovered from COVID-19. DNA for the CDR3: TGCGCCAGCAGCTCGAGCGGGGGGGCGGAAGAGACCCAGTACTTC. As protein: CASSSSGGAEETQYF. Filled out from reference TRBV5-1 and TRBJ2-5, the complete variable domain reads KAGVTQTPRYLIKTRGQQVTLSCSPISGHRSVSWYQQTPGQGLQFLFEYFSETQRNKGNFPGRFSGRQFSNSRSEMNVSTLELGDSALYLCASSSSGGAEETQYFGPGTRLLVL.